One sample yielded the 11 T cell receptor beta chains listed below, sequenced in a study of shared clonotypes between healthy human individuals. The repertoire was sequenced with immunoSEQ multiplex PCR; TCRdb's copy has only in-frame clones and lacks some. The sample includes some 2,500,000 clones, approximately 94% of them seen just once. Material for sequencing was naive CD4+ T cells from PBMCs. Subset denoted: CD45RA+ positively selected. All receptors derive from a man younger than 35 in good health. Some clones in this sample may be carry-over from other donors' samples.

This chain joins TRBV30 and TRBJ2-7; TRBD2 is a possible D gene (6 bases). The CDR3 length is 16 residues. Trimming stripped 4 bases from V and 2 bases from J, with 21 bases between. Germline V gene data show CDR1 as GTSNPN and CDR2 as SVGIG (reference sequence). The CDR3: CAWTAAPGGGAYEQYF. CDR3 in DNA: TGTGCCTGGACCGCCGCCCCCGGAGGAGGGGCCTACGAGCAGTACTTC.

The gene calls are TRBV6-6 and TRBJ1-2; D is ambiguous. The length of the CDR3 is 14 residues. Germline V gene data show CDR1 as MNHNY and CDR2 as SVGAGI (reference sequence). Trimming took 4 bases from V and 3 from J, leaving 12 bases between them. CDR3 sequence reads: CASSSPWGDYGYTF. The CDR3 DNA reads as TGTGCCAGCAGTTCGCCCTGGGGAGACTATGGCTACACCTTC.

The chain is built from TRBV6-1 and TRBJ1-4; maybe TRBD1 (5 bases). Germline V lookup: CDR1 MNHNS, CDR2 SASEGT. V lost 3 bases and J 6 bases, leaving 14 bases between the germline ends. The CDR3 has 15 residues. The CDR3 here is CASSDYRDGDEKLFF. CDR3 DNA: TGTGCCAGCAGTGATTACCGGGACGGTGATGAAAAACTGTTTTTT.

The V gene is TRBV7-9, the J gene TRBJ1-1, with 9 bases matching TRBD1. The length of the CDR3 is 13 residues. Germline lookup yields CDR1 SEHNR and CDR2 FQNEAQ (reference sequence). V was clipped by 2 bases and J by 8 bases; unmatched bases: 3. CDR3 region: CASSLLGTGEAFF. The CDR3, as DNA: TGTGCCAGCAGCTTATTAGGGACAGGGGAAGCTTTCTTT.

The chain uses TRBV27 and TRBJ1-5; 9 bases match TRBD1. The J segment lost 6 bases and the V segment lost 5 bases, leaving 11 bases of the junction unmatched. Germline CDR1 and CDR2: MNHEY and SMNVEV (reference sequence). CDR3 size: 16 residues. This chain's CDR3 is CASSAATGGRVQPQHF. The DNA for the CDR3 is TGTGCCAGCAGTGCCGCAACAGGGGGCAGGGTTCAGCCCCAGCATTTT.

Regarding this clone: The junction and the germline gene differ at one end; a read error may be behind it. The V gene is TRBV9, the J gene TRBJ1-3; weak D call: TRBD1 (6 bases). The CDR3 contains 14 residues. Germline CDR1 is SGDLS and CDR2 is YYNGEE. As DNA, the CDR3 is TGTGCCAGCAGCCCTAGACAGGCTGGGAACACCATATATTTT. Translated, it gives CASSPRQAGNTIYF. The variable domain in full, with the rest retrieved from reference TRBV9 and TRBJ1-3, is DSGVTQTPKHLITATGQRVTLRCSPRSGDLSVYWYQQSLDQGLQFLIQYYNGEERAKGNILERFSAQQFPDLHSELNLSSLELGDSALYFCASSPRQAGNTIYFGEGSWLTVV.

The V call is TRBV7-8, the J call TRBJ2-1, with D perhaps TRBD1 (6 bases). Germline CDR1 is SGHVS and CDR2 is FQNEAQ. Deletions cut 5 bases from V and 7 bases from J, with 21 bases between. CDR3 length equals 16 residues. The DNA of the CDR3 is TGTGCCAGCAGCCTCTTTGGGGACACCGTAGGGAATGAGCAGTTCTTC. This encodes CASSLFGDTVGNEQFF.

V usage is TRBV7-2 and J usage is TRBJ2-2; unclear D gene. The V gene's germline CDR1 is SGHTA and CDR2 FQGNSA. The CDR3 consists of 13 residues. V was shortened by 3 bases and J by 6 bases, with 8 bases between the two germline ends. The CDR3 protein is CASSFNVAGELFF. CDR3 bases: TGTGCCAGCAGCTTCAACGTGGCCGGGGAGCTGTTTTTT.

This clone has a handful of counts. This chain joins TRBV7-2 and TRBJ1-2; the D is unclear. The V and J ends lost 1 base and 4 bases respectively, with 7 bases between them. Germline CDR1 SGHTA, CDR2 FQGNSA. This CDR3 has 13 residues. The CDR3 loop reads CASSLETTYGYTF. The CDR3 DNA is TGTGCCAGCAGCTTAGAGACCACCTATGGCTACACCTTC.

This clone was seen once. The chain has TRBV5-1 and TRBJ2-3; no reliable D call. The ends were cut back, 0 bases at V and 0 bases at J, with 11 bases in the middle. CDR3 length: 16 amino acids. Looked up from germline, CDR1 is SGHRS and CDR2 is YFSETQ. The chain's CDR3 is CASSLGPPTSTDTQYF. The CDR3 DNA is TGCGCCAGCAGCTTGGGGCCGCCTACTAGCACAGATACGCAGTATTTT.

V is TRBV28 and J is TRBJ1-5; 10 nucleotides align to TRBD1. This CDR3 region has 15 residues. V was pared by 6 bases and J by 4 bases, with 6 bases of the junction left unmatched. Germline loops: CDR1 MDHEN, CDR2 SYDVKM. CDR3 region: CASRPGTGANQPQHF. The CDR3 DNA is TGTGCCAGCAGGCCAGGGACAGGGGCGAATCAGCCCCAGCATTTT. The variable domain in full, completed from reference TRBV28 and TRBJ1-5, reads DVKVTQSSRYLVKRTGEKVFLECVQDMDHENMFWYRQDPGLGLRLIYFSYDVKMKEKGDIPEGYSVSREKKERFSLILESASTNQTSMYLCASRPGTGANQPQHFGDGTRLSIL.